This T cell receptor beta chain came from a study of cytomegalovirus exposure and HLA in healthy donors. The V and J ends lost 3 bases and 6 bases, in that order; junction bases with no gene match: 5. Germline V gives CDR1 SGHRS, CDR2 YFSETQ. The CDR3 has 14 amino acids. Notes on the study in general: Fewer N-insertions (relative to the roughly 610-donor mean) were reportedly seen in an Asian-associated ancestry cluster in a later analysis. Most TCR sequences were rare, but some public TCRs occurred in many donors. A later analysis associated some 18,000 TCR beta sequences with HLA alleles at a 0.05 false discovery rate. Later genetic work tied a missense DCLRE1C variant to beta-chain V and J trimming.

A word on this clone: Its antigen is still unknown.

The PCR contained 60 Vbeta and 13 Jbeta primers. Only in-frame clones appear in the TCRdb table, and some are missing; sequencing was by immunoSEQ multiplex PCR. The data contain 150,000 to 200,000 clones, roughly 82% of them singletons. The chain links TRBV5-1 to TRBJ2-7; 11 bases map to TRBD1. Material: PBMCs. The sequence derives from a man between 40 and 49 years old in good health and CMV-seronegative. The CDR3 DNA is TGCGCCAGCAGCTCCGGGACAGGGGGAGGCGAGCAGTACTTC. This encodes CASSSGTGGGEQYF.